The present T cell receptor beta chain was sequenced within a study of STAT5B mutations in CD4+ large granular lymphocyte leukemia. CDR3 length equals 16 residues. Trimming shortened V by 1 base and J by 0 bases, and 12 bases separated the two germline ends. Germline V CDR1 and CDR2: SGHRS, YFSETQ. This table comes from immunoSEQ multiplex PCR, and its TCRdb copy is limited to in-frame clones, with some not included. The table shows 40,000 to 55,000 clones, with roughly 80% occurring only once. Buffy coats from healthy blood donors served as controls. V usage is TRBV5-1 and J usage is TRBJ2-3, with D perhaps being TRBD1 or TRBD2 (6 bases each). The TCR was taken from a human donor in good health. Sample: CD4+ T cells from blood buffy coats. The CDR3 sequence: CASSLKRGASTDTQYF. For the CDR3, the DNA is TGCGCCAGCAGCTTGAAGAGGGGGGCTAGCACAGATACGCAGTATTTT.